Below are 2 T cell receptor beta chains sequenced from a single sample in a study of blood T cell repertoires in COVID-19 (dated by TCRdb to about 2020). Library preparation used the immunoSEQ multiplex PCR assay. Here the immuneACCESS table is served through TCRdb, limited to in-frame sequences with V and J called. Missing clones are a known gap in these copies; in checked studies unresolved V genes cover under half, and the rest lacks a known reason. The sample table contains around 200,000 clones; only one count was recorded for 80% to 85% of them. The top ten hold approximately 4.8% of the sample. Material: peripheral blood. The receptors come from a middle-aged man with active or convalescent COVID-19.

A single count supports this clone. The chain joins TRBV19 to TRBJ2-5; maybe TRBD1 (7 bases). V gave up 4 bases and J gave up 2 bases, with 14 bases separating them. The germline CDR1 and CDR2 sequences are LNHDA and SQIVND (reference sequence). This CDR3 contains 15 residues. The CDR3 loop is CASSRSRGEQETQYF. CDR3 nucleotides: TGTGCCAGTAGTAGGAGCAGGGGGGAGCAAGAGACCCAGTACTTC.

The CDR3 region is CASSETRGGEQFF. Here the CDR3 DNA reads TGTGCCAGCAGTGAGACCCGAGGAGGGGAGCAGTTCTTC. The rearrangement links TRBV6-1 to TRBJ2-1; TRBD2 might be the D (6 bases). CDR3 size: 13 residues. Germline values: CDR1 MNHNS, CDR2 SASEGT. V was pared by 3 bases and J by 10 bases, with 13 bases between.